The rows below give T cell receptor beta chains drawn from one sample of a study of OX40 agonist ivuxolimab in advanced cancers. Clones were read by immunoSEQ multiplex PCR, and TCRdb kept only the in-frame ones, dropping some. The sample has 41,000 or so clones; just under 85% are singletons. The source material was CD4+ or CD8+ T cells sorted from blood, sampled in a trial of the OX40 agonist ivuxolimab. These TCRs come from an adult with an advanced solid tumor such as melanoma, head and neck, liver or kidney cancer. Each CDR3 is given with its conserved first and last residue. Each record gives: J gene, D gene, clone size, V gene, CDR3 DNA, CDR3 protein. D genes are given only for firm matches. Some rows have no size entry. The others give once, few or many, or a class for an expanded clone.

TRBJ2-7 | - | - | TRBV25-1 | TGTGCCAGCAGTGAATTCAGGGAGCAGTACTTC | CASSEFREQYF
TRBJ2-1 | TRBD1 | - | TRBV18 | TGTGCCAGCTCGACCGGGACAGGGTTCTACAATGAGCAGTTCTTC | CASSTGTGFYNEQFF
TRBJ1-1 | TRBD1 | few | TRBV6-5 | TGTGCCAGCAGAGAAAGGACAGGGGAGGACGAAGCTTTCTTT | CASRERTGEDEAFF
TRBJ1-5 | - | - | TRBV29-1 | TGCAGCGTTGGGGAAAATCAGCCCCAGCATTTT | CSVGENQPQHF
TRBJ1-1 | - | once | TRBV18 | TGTGCCAGCTCCCCTCAGACAGTTTTGAACACTGAAGCTTTCTTT | CASSPQTVLNTEAFF
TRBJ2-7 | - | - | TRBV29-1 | TGCAGCGTTGAATTGACAGGCGGAAACTACGAGCAGTACTTC | CSVELTGGNYEQYF
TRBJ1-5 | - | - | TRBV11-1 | TGTGCCAGCAGCTCGAGCAGCAATCAGCCCCAGCATTTT | CASSSSSNQPQHF
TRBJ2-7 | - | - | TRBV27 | TGTGCCAGCAGTCTATACCCGAGCGGTACCTACGAGCAGTACTTC | CASSLYPSGTYEQYF
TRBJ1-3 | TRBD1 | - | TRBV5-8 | TGTGCCAGCAGCGGACAGGGGCGTGGAAACACCATATATTTT | CASSGQGRGNTIYF
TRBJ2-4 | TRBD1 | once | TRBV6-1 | TGTGCCAGCAGTGACCCCGGGACAGGGAAAAACATTCAGTACTTC | CASSDPGTGKNIQYF
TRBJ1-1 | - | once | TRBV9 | TGTGCCAGCAGCCCCGCAGAGTTT | CASSPAEF